What follows are 13 T cell receptor beta chains derived from one specimen sequenced in a study of beta chain features in type 1 diabetes. As every portion of the isolated RNA was reverse transcribed, the sequencing read expressed TCRB transcripts. Method: immunoSEQ multiplex PCR; TCRdb's copy keeps in-frame clones and lacks some. Of roughly 300,000 clones in the sample, 7% to 9% were seen once. Sequenced: central memory CD4+ T cells from blood. These receptors were taken from a woman aged 18-35 years in good health.

At least ten counts were recorded for this clone. The V and J genes are TRBV2 and TRBJ2-1; D remains unclear. Looked up from germline, CDR1 is SNHLY and CDR2 is FYNNEI. The CDR3 is 11 residues long. Trimming stripped 7 bases from V and 6 bases from J, with 7 bases between. CDR3 loop: CASTKANEQFF. The CDR3 DNA follows: TGTGCCAGCACCAAAGCCAATGAGCAGTTCTTC.

The genes are TRBV28 and TRBJ2-1, with D perhaps TRBD2 (5 bases). The CDR3 is 13 residues long. CDR1 and CDR2 (germline): MDHEN, SYDVKM. V was clipped by 6 bases and J by 6 bases, with 12 bases between them. The CDR3 loop reads CASRTASINEQFF. The CDR3 DNA reads TGTGCCAGCAGGACCGCTAGCATCAATGAGCAGTTCTTC.

J is TRBJ2-1 and V is TRBV7-3, with 7 bases aligning to TRBD2. From germline, CDR1 is SGHTA and CDR2 FQGTGA. V lost 0 bases, J lost 4 bases, and 3 bases stayed unmatched. The CDR3 consists of 15 residues. The CDR3 sequence: CASSLTAGGYNEQFF. The CDR3 DNA sequence: TGTGCCAGCAGCTTAACCGCCGGGGGGTACAATGAGCAGTTCTTC.

The chain has TRBV7-2 and TRBJ2-3; 7 bases map to TRBD2. This CDR3 has 17 amino acids. The germline CDR1 and CDR2 sequences are SGHTA and FQGNSA. V was pared by 4 bases and J by 0 bases, with 10 bases of the junction left unmatched. The CDR3 reads CASSSTTSPASTDTQYF. CDR3 bases: TGTGCCAGCAGCTCAACGACTAGCCCTGCTAGCACAGATACGCAGTATTTT.

Notes on this clone: This same CDR3 is encoded by further DNA sequences in the sample. The J gene is TRBJ1-2, the V gene TRBV27, with TRBD1 identical over 7 bases. Germline values: CDR1 MNHEY, CDR2 SMNVEV (reference sequence). V gave up 5 bases and J gave up 1 base; unmatched junction bases: 1. This CDR3 comprises 13 residues. CDR3 nucleotides: TGTGCCAGCAGTCGACAGGGTAACTATGGCTACACCTTC. The encoded protein is CASSRQGNYGYTF.

This clone appeared a few times. This chain links TRBV9 with TRBJ2-3, with unresolved D. The germline CDR1 and CDR2 sequences are SGDLS and YYNGEE. V was cut by 7 bases and J by 2 bases, with 17 bases left in between. The CDR3 is 15 residues long. DNA of the CDR3: TGTGCCAGCCAGCCTCTCGGATGGCTCACAGATACGCAGTATTTT. This sequence encodes CASQPLGWLTDTQYF.

This clone was counted between two and nine times. The V gene is TRBV7-3, the J gene TRBJ2-3; D assignment may be TRBD1 or TRBD2 (5 bases each). The CDR3 sequence is 14 residues long. Trimming cost V 5 bases and J 2 bases, with 11 bases left between them. Germline assignment: CDR1 SGHTA and CDR2 FQGTGA. The CDR3 is CASSRRGPTDTQYF. The CDR3 bases are TGTGCCAGCAGCCGACGGGGACCCACAGATACGCAGTATTTT. Supplemented by reference TRBV7-3 and TRBJ2-3, the full variable domain reads GAGVSQTPSNKVTEKGKYVELRCDPISGHTALYWYRQSLGQGPEFLIYFQGTGAADDSGLPNDRFFAVRPEGSVSTLKIQRTERGDSAVYLCASSRRGPTDTQYFGPGTRLTVL.

This clone was counted a few times. CDR3 sequence: CASSSTGEVSPLHF. Written as DNA, the CDR3 is TGTGCCAGCAGCTCGACAGGGGAGGTTTCACCCCTCCACTTT. The chain is built from TRBV7-9 and TRBJ1-6; 8 positions match TRBD1. With 4 bases clipped from V and 9 bases from J, the junction kept 5 bases outside the gene matches. Germline lookup yields CDR1 SEHNR and CDR2 FQNEAQ (reference sequence). CDR3 length equals 14 residues.

This chain joins TRBV10-3 and TRBJ2-5; D remains unclear. The DNA end is a closer match to TRBJ2-7, so the J assignment may be wrong. CDR3 length equals 14 residues. CDR1 and CDR2 (germline): ENHRY, SYGVKD. CDR3 sequence: CAIGLTDGAYEQYF. The CDR3 region has the DNA TGTGCCATCGGCCTAACGGACGGAGCCTACGAGCAGTACTTC.

This clone was found a few times. The chain uses TRBV29-1 and TRBJ2-7, with 14 bases fitting TRBD2. CDR1 is SQVTM and CDR2 is ANQGSEA in the germline V gene. The CDR3 spans 14 residues. Germline trimming cut 4 bases from V and 1 base from J; bases unmatched to any gene: 0. CDR3 sequence (DNA): TGCAGCGTTGGGACTAGCGGGAGGTCCTACGAGCAGTACTTC. It codes for CSVGTSGRSYEQYF.

This chain connects TRBV18 to TRBJ2-5; D ambiguous. The CDR3 is 14 residues long. V gave up 0 bases and J gave up 2 bases, with 7 bases separating them. Germline V gene data show CDR1 as KGHSH and CDR2 as LQKENI. CDR3 bases: TGTGCCAGCTCACCACCAACAGCACAAGAGACCCAGTACTTC. This gives the protein CASSPPTAQETQYF.

The V and J genes are TRBV29-1 and TRBJ2-1; 7 bases fit TRBD1. Trimming took 7 bases from V and 3 from J; bases not matched to a gene: 9. Germline V CDR1 and CDR2: SQVTM, ANQGSEA. The CDR3 consists of 14 residues. This CDR3 is CSATRQGLYNEQFF. The CDR3 region has the DNA TGCAGCGCCACGAGACAGGGCCTCTACAATGAGCAGTTCTTC.

A few counts support this clone. The CDR3 is CACRGGETQYF. The DNA of the CDR3 is TGTGCCTGCCGAGGGGGAGAGACCCAGTACTTC. V is TRBV11-2 and J is TRBJ2-5, with D perhaps TRBD1 (6 bases). In germline, CDR1 is SGHAT, CDR2 FQNNGV. The ends were cut back, 11 bases at V and 4 bases at J, with 11 bases in the middle. The CDR3 has 11 residues.